The subject of this entry is one T cell receptor (beta chain). This record comes from a study of control samples from healthy donors and cancer patients. The table came from immunoSEQ multiplex PCR; TCRdb's copy has only in-frame clones and leaves some out. The table lists approximately 180,000 clones, under 95% of them singletons. CDR3 length equals 17 residues. Trimming cost V 6 bases and J 4 bases; bases outside gene matches: 6. CDR1 and CDR2 (germline): LNHDA, SQIVND (reference sequence). The material sequenced was blood. The chain uses TRBV19 and TRBJ2-2; 15 nucleotides match TRBD2. This sequence originates from a woman aged 18-29 years in good health. The CDR3 DNA reads as TGTGCCAGTAGGGGGACTAGCGGGAGGCCGGGCACCGGGGAGCTGTTTTTT. As protein: CASRGTSGRPGTGELFF.